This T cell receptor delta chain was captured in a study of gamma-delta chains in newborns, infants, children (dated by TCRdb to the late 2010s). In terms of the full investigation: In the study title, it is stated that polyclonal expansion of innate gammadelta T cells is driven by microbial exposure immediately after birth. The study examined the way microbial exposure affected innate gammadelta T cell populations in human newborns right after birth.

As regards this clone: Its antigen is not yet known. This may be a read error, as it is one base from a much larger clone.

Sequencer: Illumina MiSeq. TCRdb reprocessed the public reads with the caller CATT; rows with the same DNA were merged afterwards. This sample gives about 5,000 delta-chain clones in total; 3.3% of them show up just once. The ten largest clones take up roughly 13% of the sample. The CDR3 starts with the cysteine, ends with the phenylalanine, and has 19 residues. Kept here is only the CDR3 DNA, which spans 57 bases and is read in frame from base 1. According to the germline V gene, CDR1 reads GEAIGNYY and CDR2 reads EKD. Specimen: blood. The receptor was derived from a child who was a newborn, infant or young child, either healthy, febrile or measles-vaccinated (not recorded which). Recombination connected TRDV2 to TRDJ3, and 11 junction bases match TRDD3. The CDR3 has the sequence CACDKVLGDSSWDARQMFF. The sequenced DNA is TGTGCCTGTGACAAAGTACTGGGGGATAGCTCCTGGGACGCCCGACAGATGTTTTTC.